This T cell receptor (beta chain) was captured by sequencing in a study of post-analysis software for immune sequencing data. Study-wide results and limits: TRBV5-6, TRBV5-1 and TRBV20-1 belonged to a set of roughly five TRBV segments that were more frequent in patients than controls.

cDNA libraries of TCR beta carried unique molecular identifiers. TCRdb ran MiXCR on the PCR reads and lists one entry per CDR3 protein. Among about 460,000 distinct CDR3 sequences listed, around 40% were seen once. V lost 3 bases to trimming and J lost 1 base, with 7 bases between them. The germline gives CDR1 SEHNR, CDR2 FQNEAQ (reference sequence). This CDR3 region has 13 residues. Many counts were recorded for this clonotype. The antigen is unknown. The receptor was derived from a girl between 10 and 17 years old with multiple sclerosis. Material: blood. The rearrangement uses TRBV7-9 and TRBJ2-7; tentatively, D is TRBD1 (5 bases). In DNA form, the CDR3 reads TGTGCCAGCAGCTTCGCAGGGTCCTACGAGCAGTACTTC. This gives the protein CASSFAGSYEQYF.